A selection of T cell receptor beta chains follows, all from one sample in a study of blood T cell repertoires in COVID-19. Sequencing was performed with immunoSEQ multiplex PCR; in TCRdb, only in-frame clones are kept and a portion is missing. Of around 150,000 clones listed, over 60% were seen once; the top ten hold roughly 17%. The specimen was peripheral blood. These receptors were obtained from a man between 45 and 60 years old with acute or convalescent COVID-19. CDR3s include the opening cysteine and the closing phenylalanine or tryptophan. Each record gives: V gene, clone size, D gene, J gene, CDR3 DNA, CDR3 protein. D genes are given only for firm matches. Size is omitted from some rows. Given values are once, few, many or a class for expanded clones.

v_gene: TRBV5-1
abundance: once
d_gene: TRBD2
j_gene: TRBJ2-3
CDR3nt: TGCGCCAGCAGCCCGAGCGGGGTCGGCACAGATACGCAGTATTTT
CDR3aa: CASSPSGVGTDTQYF

v_gene: TRBV2
abundance: NA
d_gene: NA
j_gene: TRBJ1-5
CDR3nt: TGTGCCAGCAGAGGGGGTCATATACCGGGGCAGCCCCAGCATTTT
CDR3aa: CASRGGHIPGQPQHF

v_gene: TRBV5-1
abundance: few
d_gene: NA
j_gene: TRBJ1-2
CDR3nt: TGCGCCAGCAGCTTTTATCCAGACTATGGCTACACCTTC
CDR3aa: CASSFYPDYGYTF

v_gene: TRBV15
abundance: NA
d_gene: NA
j_gene: TRBJ2-5
CDR3nt: TGTGCCACCAGCAGAGATCTTCACAGGCAAGAGACCCAGTACTTC
CDR3aa: CATSRDLHRQETQYF

v_gene: TRBV4-1
abundance: NA
d_gene: NA
j_gene: TRBJ1-2
CDR3nt: TGCGCCAGCAGCCAAATAGGGGCCGATCAGGGTATTCATGGCTACACCTTC
CDR3aa: CASSQIGADQGIHGYTF

v_gene: TRBV5-6
abundance: NA
d_gene: NA
j_gene: TRBJ1-5
CDR3nt: TGTGCCAGCAGCCCGGGGAGGACGGGCAATCAGCCCCAGCATTTT
CDR3aa: CASSPGRTGNQPQHF

v_gene: TRBV18
abundance: NA
d_gene: TRBD2
j_gene: TRBJ2-3
CDR3nt: TGTGCCAGCTCACCACCCGGACTAGCTTGGGCAGATACGCAGTATTTT
CDR3aa: CASSPPGLAWADTQYF

v_gene: TRBV14
abundance: NA
d_gene: TRBD2
j_gene: TRBJ2-3
CDR3nt: TGTGCCAGCAGCCAAGTATCCCGGGGGGGCCTAGATACGCAGTATTTT
CDR3aa: CASSQVSRGGLDTQYF

v_gene: TRBV5-6
abundance: NA
d_gene: NA
j_gene: TRBJ2-7
CDR3nt: TGTGCCAGCAGCTTAAAAGCCCTGACTTACGAGCAGTACTTC
CDR3aa: CASSLKALTYEQYF

v_gene: TRBV12-3/TRBV12-4
abundance: NA
d_gene: NA
j_gene: TRBJ1-1
CDR3nt: TGTGCCAGCAGTTTACTTCCGACTCATGAAGCTTTCTTT
CDR3aa: CASSLLPTHEAFF

v_gene: TRBV9
abundance: few
d_gene: NA
j_gene: TRBJ1-3
CDR3nt: TGTGCCAGCAGCGTAGAGGCAGGGGCAGGCACTGGAAACACCATATATTTT
CDR3aa: CASSVEAGAGTGNTIYF

v_gene: TRBV28
abundance: NA
d_gene: TRBD1
j_gene: TRBJ1-2
CDR3nt: TGTGCCAGCAGCCGGGACAGGGGGGCATTTCGCTATGGCTACACCTTC
CDR3aa: CASSRDRGAFRYGYTF

v_gene: TRBV7-9
abundance: NA
d_gene: TRBD2
j_gene: TRBJ2-1
CDR3nt: TGTGCCAGCAGCCAAATGACAACTAGCGGATCCTACAATGAGCAGTTCTTC
CDR3aa: CASSQMTTSGSYNEQFF